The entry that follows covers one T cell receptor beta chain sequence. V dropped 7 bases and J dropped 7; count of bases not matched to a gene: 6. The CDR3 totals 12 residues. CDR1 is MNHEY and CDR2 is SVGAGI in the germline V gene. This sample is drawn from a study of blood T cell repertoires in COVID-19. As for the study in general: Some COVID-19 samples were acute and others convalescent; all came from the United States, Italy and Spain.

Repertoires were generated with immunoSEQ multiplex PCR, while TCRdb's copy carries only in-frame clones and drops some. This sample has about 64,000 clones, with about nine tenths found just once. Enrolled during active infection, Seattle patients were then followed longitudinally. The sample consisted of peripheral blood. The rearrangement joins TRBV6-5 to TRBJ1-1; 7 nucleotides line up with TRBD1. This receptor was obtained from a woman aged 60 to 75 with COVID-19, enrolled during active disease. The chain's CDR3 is CASNKQGSEAFF. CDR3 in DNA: TGTGCCAGCAACAAACAGGGGAGTGAAGCTTTCTTT.